Below are 30 T cell receptor beta chains sequenced from a single sample in a study of blood T cell repertoires in COVID-19. Method: immunoSEQ multiplex PCR; TCRdb's copy keeps in-frame clones and lacks some. This sample yields about 220,000 clones, of which over 75% are seen a single time; about 2.4% belongs to the top ten. Material for sequencing was peripheral blood. The receptor set was obtained from a woman between 70 and 85 years old with COVID-19, enrolled during active disease.

This chain links TRBV4-1 with TRBJ1-1; no reliable D call. V shed 5 bases and J shed 0 bases, with 7 bases lying between them. Germline CDR1 MGHRA, CDR2 YSYEKL. The CDR3 has 13 residues. The CDR3 sequence: CASSFHMNTEAFF. CDR3 sequence (DNA): TGCGCCAGCAGCTTCCACATGAACACTGAAGCTTTCTTT.

The chain links TRBV4-3 to TRBJ1-2; D gene uncertain. This CDR3 has 13 amino acids. In germline, CDR1 is LGHNA, CDR2 YSLEER. V was shortened by 0 bases and J by 2 bases, with 4 bases between the two germline ends. CDR3 protein: CASSQDSNYGYTF. The CDR3 nucleotides are TGCGCCAGCAGCCAAGATAGCAACTATGGCTACACCTTC.

The V call is TRBV5-6, the J call TRBJ1-1; D is uncertain. V gave up 3 bases and J gave up 6 bases, with 9 bases separating them. From germline, CDR1 is SGHDT and CDR2 YYEEEE. The CDR3 covers 12 residues. In nucleotides, the CDR3 is TGTGCCAGCAGCTCCAGGAAGGCTGAAGCTTTCTTT. Translation gives CASSSRKAEAFF.

This chain uses TRBV9 with TRBJ1-2, with 9 bases matching TRBD1. CDR1 and CDR2 from the germline V gene are SGDLS and YYNGEE. V lost 4 bases and J lost 6; bases outside the gene matches: 4. This CDR3 comprises 13 residues. CDR3 sequence reads: CASSTRQGDGYTF. For the CDR3, the DNA is TGTGCCAGCAGCACCCGACAGGGGGATGGCTACACCTTC.

V gene TRBV19 combines with J gene TRBJ1-2; tentative D call: TRBD1 (5 bases). Trimming left V 6 bases short and J 5 bases short, with 10 bases between. The germline V gene has CDR1 LNHDA and CDR2 SQIVND (reference sequence). The CDR3 has 12 amino acids. As DNA, the CDR3 is TGTGCCAGTAGAGGAGACAGTTATGGCTACACCTTC. This encodes CASRGDSYGYTF.

The chain carries TRBV5-6 and TRBJ2-6; D not certain. The CDR3 is 15 residues long. Trimming removed 0 bases at V and 4 bases at J, with 8 bases between. From germline, CDR1 is SGHDT and CDR2 YYEEEE. The CDR3 region is CASSLAPRGANVLTF. The CDR3 region has the DNA TGTGCCAGCAGCTTGGCCCCTAGAGGGGCCAACGTCCTGACTTTC.

The rearrangement uses TRBV6-5 and TRBJ1-1; 7 bases are shared with TRBD1. This CDR3 is 14 amino acids long. The junction had 15 bases not matched to a gene; V was cut back by 8 bases and J by 9 bases. CDR1 MNHEY and CDR2 SVGAGI come from the germline V gene. CDR3 bases: TGTGCCAGCCAAAGTTCGGGAGGGGGCGCGAAAGCTTTCTTT. Protein product: CASQSSGGGAKAFF.

The chain employs TRBV6-1 and TRBJ2-1; 7 positions match TRBD2. The germline V gene encodes CDR1 MNHNS and CDR2 SASEGT. The CDR3 is 17 residues long. J lost 6 bases, V lost 3 bases, and 14 bases had no gene match. CDR3 DNA: TGTGCCAGCAGTGACGGGGTTGGCGGGAGTCCACTCAATGAGCAGTTCTTC. The encoded protein is CASSDGVGGSPLNEQFF.

V and J are TRBV18 and TRBJ2-3, with D unresolved. Germline CDR1 reads KGHSH; CDR2 reads LQKENI. The V end lost 3 bases, the J end lost 5 bases, and 6 bases lay between the germline ends. This CDR3 region has 12 residues. The CDR3: CASSPIGDTQYF. The CDR3 DNA reads TGTGCCAGCTCACCCATCGGAGATACGCAGTATTTT.

This clone is a singleton in its sample. The genes are TRBV6-2 or TRBV6-3 and TRBJ1-1; D ambiguous. The CDR3 is 14 amino acids. Trimming removed 4 bases at V and 3 bases at J, with 12 bases between. Germline CDR1 and CDR2: MNHEY and SVGEGT. The CDR3 DNA follows: TGTGCCAGCAGTTTTAAAGACGGAGACACTGAAGCTTTCTTT. This gives the protein CASSFKDGDTEAFF.

The chain is built from TRBV5-1 and TRBJ1-2, with D possibly matching TRBD1 (6 bases). V lost 0 bases and J lost 0, with 15 bases in between. CDR1 is SGHRS and CDR2 is YFSETQ in the germline V gene. The CDR3 contains 17 residues. CDR3 region: CASSLALGGGANYGYTF. The CDR3 bases are TGCGCCAGCAGCTTGGCTCTTGGCGGGGGCGCTAACTATGGCTACACCTTC. The entire variable domain, with the rest obtained from reference TRBV5-1 and TRBJ1-2, is as follows: KAGVTQTPRYLIKTRGQQVTLSCSPISGHRSVSWYQQTPGQGLQFLFEYFSETQRNKGNFPGRFSGRQFSNSRSEMNVSTLELGDSALYLCASSLALGGGANYGYTFGSGTRLTVV.

About this clone itself: Other DNA sequences of this sample code for an identical CDR3. CDR3 in DNA: TGTGCCTGGAGTGTAACCCAGGGGGGAACTGAAGCTTTCTTT. Translation gives CAWSVTQGGTEAFF. The rearrangement links TRBV30 to TRBJ1-1; 7 positions match TRBD1. After removal of 0 bases from V and 5 bases from J, the junction contained 6 bases not matched to a gene. From germline, CDR1 is GTSNPN and CDR2 SVGIG (reference sequence). The CDR3 contains 14 residues.

This chain joins TRBV18 and TRBJ2-7; perhaps TRBD1 as D (6 bases). The CDR3 has 14 amino acids. V lost 3 bases and J lost 0, with 9 bases in between. CDR1 and CDR2 from the germline V gene are KGHSH and LQKENI. The CDR3 DNA is TGTGCCAGCTCACCCCCCAGGGGCTCCTACGAGCAGTACTTC. Translated: CASSPPRGSYEQYF.

The chain has TRBV5-1 and TRBJ2-3; D ambiguous. Deletions cut 5 bases from V and 1 base from J, with 14 bases between. This CDR3 has 15 residues. The germline gives CDR1 SGHRS, CDR2 YFSETQ. CDR3 region: CASSVEHPRTDTQYF. DNA for the CDR3: TGCGCCAGCAGTGTTGAACACCCCCGCACAGATACGCAGTATTTT.

This clone was found a few times. This chain links TRBV5-4 with TRBJ1-6; tentative D call: TRBD1 (5 bases). CDR3 size: 14 residues. The germline V gene has CDR1 SGHNT and CDR2 YYREEE (reference sequence). Deletions cut 4 bases from V and 7 bases from J, with 12 bases between. This CDR3 reads CASSPTRQNSPLHF. The CDR3, as DNA: TGTGCCAGCAGCCCTACTCGACAGAATTCACCCCTCCACTTT.

This chain links TRBV27 with TRBJ2-2; 7 bases agree with TRBD1. CDR3 size: 15 residues. Germline V gene data show CDR1 as MNHEY and CDR2 as SMNVEV (reference sequence). V lost 3 bases, J lost 4 bases, and 5 bases stayed unmatched. CDR3 bases: TGTGCCAGCAGTTTCGCACAGGGGAGCACCGGGGAGCTGTTTTTT. Translated, it gives CASSFAQGSTGELFF.

The J gene is TRBJ1-2, the V gene TRBV25-1; no definite D call. V was pared by 1 base and J by 6 bases, with 9 bases between. Germline values: CDR1 MGHDK, CDR2 SYGVNS. The CDR3 totals 13 residues. CDR3 coding DNA: TGTGCCAGCAGTGAATTTGCGGGAGATGGCTACACCTTC. It specifies CASSEFAGDGYTF.

The chain combines TRBV19 with TRBJ1-1; a weak D match, TRBD1 (5 bases). The CDR3 loop spans 16 amino acids. The germline V gene encodes CDR1 LNHDA and CDR2 SQIVND (reference sequence). Trimming took 7 bases from V and 4 from J, leaving 22 bases between them. CDR3 sequence reads: CASKRGTASPATEAFF. The CDR3 coding sequence is TGTGCCAGTAAACGGGGGACCGCTTCCCCGGCCACTGAAGCTTTCTTT.

V usage is TRBV7-2 and J usage is TRBJ2-1, with 9 positions matching TRBD1. The germline CDR1 and CDR2 sequences are SGHTA and FQGNSA. The CDR3 sequence is 13 residues long. V shed 7 bases, J shed 14 bases, and the junction held 12 bases outside the gene matches. The CDR3 reads CASTPNPTGGKFF. In nucleotides, the CDR3 is TGTGCCAGCACCCCAAACCCCACAGGGGGCAAGTTCTTC.

CDR3 amino acids: CASSPSTGSAGELFF. The CDR3 coding sequence is TGTGCCAGCAGTCCTTCCACAGGGAGTGCCGGGGAGCTGTTTTTT. The chain uses TRBV6-5 and TRBJ2-2, with a weak D call TRBD1 (6 bases). Trimming removed 5 bases from V and 6 bases from J, with 16 bases in between. The germline CDR1 and CDR2 sequences are MNHEY and SVGAGI. CDR3 length: 15 residues.

The chain combines TRBV5-1 with TRBJ2-5, with a weak D call TRBD1 (5 bases). This CDR3 contains 15 residues. CDR1 and CDR2 from the germline V gene are SGHRS and YFSETQ. V was trimmed by 0 bases and J by 4 bases, leaving 13 bases between them. In DNA form, the CDR3 reads TGCGCCAGCAGCTTGGTTCCAGGGCAGGGAGAGACCCAGTACTTC. It encodes CASSLVPGQGETQYF.

The V call is TRBV7-8, the J call TRBJ2-5, with TRBD2 as a possible D gene (7 bases). The CDR3 length is 15 residues. V was shortened by 2 bases and J by 4 bases, with 14 bases between the two germline ends. CDR1 is SGHVS, CDR2 FQNEAQ, per germline. The CDR3 coding sequence is TGTGCCAGCAGCTTACGGGACGGGGGGCGAGAGACCCAGTACTTC. It encodes CASSLRDGGRETQYF.

The CDR3 region has the DNA TGTGCCAGCAGTGAAGTCAGGGGGGAGACCCAGTACTTC. This gives the protein CASSEVRGETQYF. The rearrangement uses TRBV2 and TRBJ2-5, with 7 bases lining up with TRBD1. CDR1 SNHLY and CDR2 FYNNEI come from the germline V gene. V shed 1 base and J 5 bases; nucleotides not matched to a gene: 1. The CDR3 length is 13 residues.

V is TRBV11-3 and J is TRBJ1-2; D uncertain. The CDR3 loop spans 15 amino acids. V lost 5 bases and J 8 bases, leaving 21 bases between the germline ends. The germline gives CDR1 SGHNT, CDR2 YENEEA. The CDR3 coding sequence is TGTGCCAGCAGCCTCGGAGGGTCCGAGCGGAGCGGCTACACCTTC. It encodes CASSLGGSERSGYTF.

In its sample, this clone was seen a few times. This chain uses TRBV3-1 (or the pseudogene TRBV3-2) with TRBJ1-2; the match to TRBD1 covers 8 bases. The CDR3 loop spans 15 amino acids. The germline gives CDR1 LGHDT, CDR2 YNNKEL (reference sequence). Unmatched junction bases numbered 8, after V lost 0 bases and J lost 8 bases. The chain's CDR3 is CASSQEFQGARGYTF. The CDR3 coding sequence is TGTGCCAGCAGCCAAGAGTTCCAGGGGGCGCGCGGCTACACCTTC.

CDR3 in amino acids: CASSAGGGNEKLFF. CDR3 in DNA: TGTGCCAGCAGCGCGGGAGGGGGTAATGAAAAACTGTTTTTT. The chain employs TRBV5-6 and TRBJ1-4, with a weak D call TRBD1 (6 bases). CDR1 is SGHDT and CDR2 is YYEEEE in the germline V gene. This CDR3 spans 14 amino acids. Trimming removed 4 bases from V and 4 bases from J, with 11 bases in between.

The rearrangement links TRBV6-2 or TRBV6-3 to TRBJ2-1, with D tentatively TRBD2 (6 bases). Germline CDR1 and CDR2: MNHEY and SVGEGT. The ends were cut back, 0 bases at V and 5 bases at J, with 11 bases in the middle. The CDR3 is 15 residues long. CDR3 DNA: TGTGCCAGCAGTTACTCCGGAGGGTGGCACAATGAGCAGTTCTTC. The encoded protein is CASSYSGGWHNEQFF.

J is TRBJ2-1 and V is TRBV7-3; unclear D gene. With 5 bases removed from V and 3 bases from J, the gap between germline ends came to 14 bases. CDR1 SGHTA and CDR2 FQGTGA come from the germline V gene. The CDR3 loop spans 15 amino acids. In DNA form, the CDR3 reads TGTGCCAGCAGCCCATCGAGGTTTCTCTACAATGAGCAGTTCTTC. It yields the protein CASSPSRFLYNEQFF.

The rearrangement links TRBV7-2 to TRBJ2-2; TRBD1 is a possible D gene (6 bases). The ends were cut back, 5 bases at V and 0 bases at J, with 10 bases in the middle. Germline-derived CDR1 and CDR2 are SGHTA and FQGNSA. The CDR3 runs 15 residues. This CDR3 reads CASSPRQANTGELFF. DNA for the CDR3: TGTGCCAGCAGCCCCAGACAGGCGAACACCGGGGAGCTGTTTTTT.

V and J are TRBV3-1 (or the pseudogene TRBV3-2) and TRBJ1-6; 10 bases line up with TRBD1. From germline, CDR1 is LGHDT and CDR2 YNNKEL (reference sequence). The junction had 7 bases not matched to a gene; V was cut back by 1 base and J by 10 bases. This CDR3 contains 16 residues. CDR3 region: CASSQVVGQGSSPLHF. The CDR3 DNA sequence: TGTGCCAGCAGCCAAGTAGTGGGACAGGGGTCCTCACCCCTCCACTTT.